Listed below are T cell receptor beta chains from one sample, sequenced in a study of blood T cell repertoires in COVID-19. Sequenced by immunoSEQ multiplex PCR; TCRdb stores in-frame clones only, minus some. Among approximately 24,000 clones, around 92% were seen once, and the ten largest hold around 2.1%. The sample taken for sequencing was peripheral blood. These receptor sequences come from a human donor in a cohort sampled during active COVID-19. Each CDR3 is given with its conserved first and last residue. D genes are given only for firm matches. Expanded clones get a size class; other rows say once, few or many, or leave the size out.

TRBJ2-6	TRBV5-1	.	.	TGCGCCAGCAGCTTGGCCGATCGGGGAACTGGGGCCAACGTCCTGACTTTC	CASSLADRGTGANVLTF
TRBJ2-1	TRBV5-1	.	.	TGCGCCAGCAGCCAGGGGCTAGCATATATCTACAATGAGCAGTTCTTC	CASSQGLAYIYNEQFF
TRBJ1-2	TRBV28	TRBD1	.	TGTGCCAGCGAGGGACAGGGCCTTGGCTACACCTTC	CASEGQGLGYTF
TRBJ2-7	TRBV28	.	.	TGTGCCAGCAGTTTAGTAAACTACGAGCAGTACTTC	CASSLVNYEQYF
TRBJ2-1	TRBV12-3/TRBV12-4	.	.	TGTGCCAGCAGCCTGAGAGAGTACGGGGGACAGTTCTTC	CASSLREYGGQFF
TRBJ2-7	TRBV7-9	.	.	TGTGCCAGCAGCCTAGACGCCGGGGAGCAGTACTTC	CASSLDAGEQYF
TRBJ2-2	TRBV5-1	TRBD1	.	TGCGCCAGCAGCATCCGACAGGGTAACACCGGGGAGCTGTTTTTT	CASSIRQGNTGELFF
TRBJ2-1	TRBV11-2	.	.	TGTGCCAGCAGCTTAAATGAGCCCCCTGAGCAGTTCTTC	CASSLNEPPEQFF
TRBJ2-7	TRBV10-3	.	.	TGTGCCACCGTAGGACAACCGAGCTCCTACGAGCAGTACTTC	CATVGQPSSYEQYF
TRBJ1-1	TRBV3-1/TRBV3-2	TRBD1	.	TGTGCCAGCAGCCAAGGCAGGGGGCTTGGAGGCACTGAAGCTTTCTTT	CASSQGRGLGGTEAFF
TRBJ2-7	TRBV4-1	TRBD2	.	TGCGCCAGCAGCCCCCCAGCGGGAGGGAGATACGAGCAGTACTTC	CASSPPAGGRYEQYF
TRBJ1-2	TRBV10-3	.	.	TGTGCCATCAGTGATCTGGCGGCTAACTATGGCTACACCTTC	CAISDLAANYGYTF
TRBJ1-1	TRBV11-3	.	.	TGTGCCAGCAGCTTACTATCGCACTTTGAAGCTTTCTTT	CASSLLSHFEAFF
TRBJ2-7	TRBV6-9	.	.	TGTGCCAGCATCTTAGTACGGGAGTGGTACGAGCAGTACTTC	CASILVREWYEQYF
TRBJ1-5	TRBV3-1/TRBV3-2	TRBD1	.	TGTGCCAGCAGCCAAGACTTGACAGGGGAGAGCAATCAGCCCCAGCATTTT	CASSQDLTGESNQPQHF
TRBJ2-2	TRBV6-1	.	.	TGTGCCAGCAGTGCGTCCCAGGGGCCCTCGAACACCGGGGAGCTGTTTTTT	CASSASQGPSNTGELFF
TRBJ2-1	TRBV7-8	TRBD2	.	TGTGCCAGCAGCATCGGACTAGCGGGGGCGGGCGAGCAGTTCTTC	CASSIGLAGAGEQFF
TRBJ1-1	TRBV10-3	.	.	TGTGCCATACGCCATTCGGGCACTGAAGCTTTCTTT	CAIRHSGTEAFF
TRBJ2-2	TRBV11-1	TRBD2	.	TGTGCCAGCAGCAGGACTAGTCTCCCCGGGGAGCTGTTTTTT	CASSRTSLPGELFF
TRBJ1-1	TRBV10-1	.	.	TGCGCCAGCAGTGACAGGGTCGGGCTGGGCACTGAAGCTTTCTTT	CASSDRVGLGTEAFF
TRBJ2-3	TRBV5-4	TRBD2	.	TGTGCCAGCAGTCTAGCGGGGGCGGGGGGTAACACAGATACGCAGTATTTT	CASSLAGAGGNTDTQYF
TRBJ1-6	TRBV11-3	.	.	TGTGCCCCACCTGGGGCGCGGAATTCACCCCTCCACTTT	CAPPGARNSPLHF
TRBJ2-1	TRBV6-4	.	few	TGTGCCAGCAGTGAAAAAGAGGATACCGGGAATGAGCAGTTCTTC	CASSEKEDTGNEQFF
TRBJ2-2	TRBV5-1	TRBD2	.	TGCGCCAGCAGCTCAGGACTAGCGGTGAACACCGGGGAGCTGTTTTTT	CASSSGLAVNTGELFF
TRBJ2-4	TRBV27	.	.	TGTGCCAGCCCCCAAAGGACAGAATTC	CASPQRTEF
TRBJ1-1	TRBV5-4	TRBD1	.	TGTGCCAGCAGCTTACCGGGACAGGGGGGCACTGAAGCTTTCTTT	CASSLPGQGGTEAFF
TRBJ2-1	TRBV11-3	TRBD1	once	TGTGCCAGCAGCACACCGGGACAGGGGAAGAATGAGCAGTTCTTC	CASSTPGQGKNEQFF
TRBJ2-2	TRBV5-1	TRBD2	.	TGCGCCAGCAGCTCGGACGGGAGGACGAACACCGGGGAGCTGTTTTTT	CASSSDGRTNTGELFF
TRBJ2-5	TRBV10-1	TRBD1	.	TGCGCCAGCACCCGGACAGGGGGCAAAGAGACCCAGTACTTC	CASTRTGGKETQYF
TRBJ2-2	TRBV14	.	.	TGTGCCAGCCGGCAGGGGAACACCGGGGAGCTGTTTTTT	CASRQGNTGELFF
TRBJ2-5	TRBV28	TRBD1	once	TGTGCCAGCAGTTCAAACCGGATGGACAGGGGGGAGACCCAGTACTTC	CASSSNRMDRGETQYF
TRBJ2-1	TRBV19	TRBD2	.	TGTGCCAGTAGTATACCGGGGGGCTCCTACAATGAGCAGTTCTTC	CASSIPGGSYNEQFF
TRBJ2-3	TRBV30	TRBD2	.	TGTGCCTGGAGTGGGGGACTAGCGGGGACCACAGATACGCAGTATTTT	CAWSGGLAGTTDTQYF
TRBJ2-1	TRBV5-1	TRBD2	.	TGCGCCAGCAGCTTGGGGACTAGCCCCCATGAGCAGTTCTTC	CASSLGTSPHEQFF
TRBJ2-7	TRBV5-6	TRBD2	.	TGTGCCAGCAGCTTGGGACTAGCGACCGAGCAGTACTTC	CASSLGLATEQYF
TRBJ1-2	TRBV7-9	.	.	TGTGCCAGCAGCTTGGAGACGGGAAATTATGGCTACACCTTC	CASSLETGNYGYTF
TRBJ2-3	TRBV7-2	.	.	TGTGCCAGCAGTCGTTCGTGGGGGGGCACAGATACGCAGTATTTT	CASSRSWGGTDTQYF
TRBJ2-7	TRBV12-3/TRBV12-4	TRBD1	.	TGTGCCAGCAGAGTACAGGGGGCAGGCGAGCAGTACTTC	CASRVQGAGEQYF
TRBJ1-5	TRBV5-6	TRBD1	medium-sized	TGTGCCAGCAGCTTGTTAGGACAGGGGAACCAGCCCCAGCATTTT	CASSLLGQGNQPQHF
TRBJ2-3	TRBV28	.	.	TGTGCCAGCAGTTTACTCAGGGAGGTTTATGCAGATACGCAGTATTTT	CASSLLREVYADTQYF
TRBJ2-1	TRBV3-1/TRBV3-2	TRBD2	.	TGTGCCAGCAGCCCTTCTCTAGCGGGGGAGCAGTTCTTC	CASSPSLAGEQFF
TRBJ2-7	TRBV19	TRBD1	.	TGTGCCACGGCTTGGCAGGGGGAACCCTACGAGCAGTACTTC	CATAWQGEPYEQYF
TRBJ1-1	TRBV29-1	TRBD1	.	TGCAGCGAAGCCACCACGACAGGGGCTGAAGCTTTCTTT	CSEATTTGAEAFF
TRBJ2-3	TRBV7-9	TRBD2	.	TGTGCCAGCAGTCGGACTAGCGGGGGGTACAGCACAGATACGCAGTATTTT	CASSRTSGGYSTDTQYF
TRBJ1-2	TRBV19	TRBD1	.	TGTGCCAGTAGCCTTAGGGGACAGGGGGTTCTTAACTATGGCTACACCTTC	CASSLRGQGVLNYGYTF
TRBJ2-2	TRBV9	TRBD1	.	TGTGCCAGCAGCGGCACCGGGACAGGGGACACCGGGGAGCTGTTTTTT	CASSGTGTGDTGELFF
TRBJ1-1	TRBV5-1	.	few	TGCGCCAGCAGTGAGGGAATGAACACTGAAGCTTTCTTT	CASSEGMNTEAFF
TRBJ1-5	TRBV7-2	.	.	TGTGCCAGCAGCCCACTGAATAGCAATCAGCCCCAGCATTTT	CASSPLNSNQPQHF
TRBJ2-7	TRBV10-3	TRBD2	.	TGTGCCTTTGGGACTAGCGCGTACGAGCAGTACTTC	CAFGTSAYEQYF
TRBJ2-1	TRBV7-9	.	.	TGTGCCAGCAGCAGCGACTGGAATGAGCAGTTCTTC	CASSSDWNEQFF
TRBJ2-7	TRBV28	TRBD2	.	TGTGCCAGCACCCGACTAGCGGAGTCCTACGAGCAGTACTTC	CASTRLAESYEQYF
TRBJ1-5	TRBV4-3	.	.	TGCGCCAGCAGCCAAGACGGAACGACACAGCCCCAGCATTTT	CASSQDGTTQPQHF
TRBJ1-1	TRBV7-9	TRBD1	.	TGTGCCAGCAGCTTAGCCTCAGGAGGGGGCTTCAACACTGAAGCTTTCTTT	CASSLASGGGFNTEAFF
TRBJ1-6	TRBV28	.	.	TGTGCCAGCAGTTTATCCGGTAATTCACCCCTCCACTTT	CASSLSGNSPLHF
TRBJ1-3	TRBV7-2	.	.	TGTGCCAGCAGAGGGGATAGCTCTGGAAACACCATATATTTT	CASRGDSSGNTIYF
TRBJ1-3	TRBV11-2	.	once	TGTGCCAGCAGCTTAGCTAGTAGGCCCGGCTCTGGAAACACCATATATTTT	CASSLASRPGSGNTIYF
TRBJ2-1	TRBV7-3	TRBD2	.	TGTGCCAGCAGCTTAACAACTAGCGGGGCCTACAATGAGCAGTTCTTC	CASSLTTSGAYNEQFF
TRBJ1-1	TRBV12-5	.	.	TGTGCCTTAGGGGCCAGGGAAGGCGTCGGCACTGAAGCTTTCTTT	CALGAREGVGTEAFF